The 25 T cell receptor beta chains presented below share a single source sample, sequenced in a study of long-term antiretroviral therapy in people with HIV. The assay used was immunoSEQ (version v3.0), run at survey level. Some clones are missing from TCRdb's copy, which holds only in-frame ones; the method was immunoSEQ multiplex PCR. This sample yields roughly 16,000 clones, of which approximately 81% are seen a single time; under 10% belongs to the top ten. The source was unsorted PBMCs, collected 0.3 years before starting antiretroviral therapy. These receptor sequences come from a man over 45 with HIV.

This chain joins TRBV5-8 and TRBJ2-2; TRBD1 matches at 8 bases. Germline V gene sequence: CDR1 SGHTS, CDR2 YDEGEE. CDR3 size: 15 residues. With V trimmed by 4 bases and J by 4 bases, 6 bases remained unmatched. The CDR3, as DNA: TGTGCCAGCAGCCGCAGGGGGCCTAGCACCGGGGAGCTGTTTTTT. It encodes CASSRRGPSTGELFF.

V usage is TRBV9 and J usage is TRBJ2-5, with 12 nucleotides matching TRBD2. Looked up from germline, CDR1 is SGDLS and CDR2 is YYNGEE. Losses at the gene ends were 0 bases for V and 5 bases for J; bases not matched to a gene: 5. The CDR3 covers 16 residues. Written as DNA, the CDR3 is TGTGCCAGCAGCGTAGAAATGGGACTAGCGGGCGAGACCCAGTACTTC. Its protein product is CASSVEMGLAGETQYF.

The CDR3 coding sequence is TGCGCCAGCAGCTTGGACGCCGCCACCTCCTACGAGCAGTACTTC. Translation gives CASSLDAATSYEQYF. This chain links TRBV5-1 with TRBJ2-7, with no clear D. Per the germline V gene, CDR1 is SGHRS and CDR2 is YFSETQ. V lost 0 bases to trimming and J lost 0 bases, with 10 bases between them. The CDR3 spans 15 residues.

The chain uses TRBV28 and TRBJ2-3; 7 positions agree with TRBD1. Trimming removed 4 bases from V and 2 bases from J; junction bases left unmatched: 12. The germline CDR1 and CDR2 sequences are MDHEN and SYDVKM. The CDR3 runs 17 residues. CDR3 sequence reads: CASSSPNRGPTTDTQYF. CDR3 bases: TGTGCCAGCAGTTCCCCTAACAGGGGTCCCACCACAGATACGCAGTATTTT.

The genes are TRBV11-2 and TRBJ2-7, with TRBD2 as a possible D gene (6 bases). The CDR3 is made up of 15 amino acids. V shed 1 base and J shed 3 bases, with 13 bases lying between them. Looked up from germline, CDR1 is SGHAT and CDR2 is FQNNGV. This CDR3 is CASSLGPTGDYEQYF. The CDR3 DNA sequence: TGTGCCAGCAGCTTAGGACCCACGGGGGACTACGAGCAGTACTTC.

The chain has TRBV18 and TRBJ1-6, with TRBD1 identical over 7 bases. In germline, CDR1 is KGHSH, CDR2 LQKENI. V was clipped by 6 bases and J by 7 bases; unmatched bases: 9. The CDR3 spans 15 residues. For the CDR3, the DNA is TGTGCCAGCTCCCAGGGGGGGCTGACGAATTCACCCCTCCACTTT. As protein: CASSQGGLTNSPLHF.

This rearrangement joins TRBV19 to TRBJ1-2; D not resolved. CDR3 length: 12 residues. Deletions cut 5 bases from V and 5 bases from J, with 9 bases between. From germline, CDR1 is LNHDA and CDR2 SQIVND (reference sequence). The CDR3 here is CASSGRLYGYTF. For the CDR3, the DNA is TGTGCCAGTAGTGGCAGGCTGTATGGCTACACCTTC.

The chain combines TRBV13 with TRBJ2-3; 7 nucleotides agree with TRBD2. The germline gives CDR1 PRHDT, CDR2 FYEKMQ (reference sequence). After removal of 5 bases from V and 0 bases from J, the junction contained 8 bases not matched to a gene. This CDR3 has 16 amino acids. Here the CDR3 DNA reads TGTGCCAGCAGCGAAAGACTAGCACCTAGCACAGATACGCAGTATTTT. Amino acids: CASSERLAPSTDTQYF. Together with reference TRBV13 and TRBJ2-3, the CDR3 gives the full variable domain: AAGVIQSPRHLIKEKRETATLKCYPIPRHDTVYWYQQGPGQDPQFLISFYEKMQSDKGSIPDRFSAQQFSDYHSELNMSSLELGDSALYFCASSERLAPSTDTQYFGPGTRLTVL.

The chain combines TRBV5-1 with TRBJ2-7; the match to TRBD2 covers 12 bases. Germline V gene lookup returns CDR1 SGHRS and CDR2 YFSETQ. The V segment lost 4 bases and the J segment 0 bases; nucleotides outside the gene matches: 2. This CDR3 is built from 15 residues. The CDR3 nucleotides are TGCGCCAGCAGCACGACTAGCGGGGGCTCCTACGAGCAGTACTTC. Its translation is CASSTTSGGSYEQYF.

The rearrangement joins TRBV7-3 to TRBJ2-3; D not certain. The CDR3 contains 11 residues. In germline, CDR1 is SGHTA, CDR2 FQGTGA. The V end lost 5 bases, the J end lost 6 bases, and 6 bases lay between the germline ends. The CDR3 nucleotides read TGTGCCAGCAGCGCCTCTGATACGCAGTATTTT. Its translation is CASSASDTQYF. The full variable domain, with the rest looked up from reference TRBV7-3 and TRBJ2-3, is GAGVSQTPSNKVTEKGKYVELRCDPISGHTALYWYRQSLGQGPEFLIYFQGTGAADDSGLPNDRFFAVRPEGSVSTLKIQRTERGDSAVYLCASSASDTQYFGPGTRLTVL.

This rearrangement joins TRBV4-3 to TRBJ1-4; 10 bases are a match to TRBD1. The V gene's germline CDR1 is LGHNA and CDR2 YSLEER. Trimming removed 1 base from V and 8 bases from J; junction bases left unmatched: 10. This CDR3 contains 17 residues. CDR3 nucleotides: TGCGCCAGCAGCCAAGTCGGGCCCGGGACAGGGGAGGAAAAACTGTTTTTT. Protein sequence: CASSQVGPGTGEEKLFF.

This clone was counted once. Here the CDR3 reads CASSEGGGGYTF. For the CDR3, the DNA is TGTGCCAGCAGTGAAGGGGGCGGGGGCTACACCTTC. V usage is TRBV25-1 and J usage is TRBJ1-2, with D tentatively TRBD1 (6 bases). Per germline, CDR1 MGHDK and CDR2 SYGVNS. V was cut by 2 bases and J by 8 bases, with 9 bases left in between. The CDR3 extends over 12 amino acids.

V gene TRBV28 combines with J gene TRBJ1-4; D is undetermined. CDR1 MDHEN and CDR2 SYDVKM come from the germline V gene. The CDR3 is made up of 13 amino acids. V lost 8 bases, J lost 5 bases, and 12 bases lay in between. CDR3 in amino acids: CASLGPGNEKLFF. The CDR3 nucleotides read TGTGCCAGCCTAGGACCCGGCAATGAAAAACTGTTTTTT.

Only a few counts were recorded for this clone. CDR3 sequence: CACRKGHEAFF. DNA for the CDR3: TGTGCCTGCCGGAAGGGGCATGAAGCTTTCTTT. The J gene is TRBJ1-1, the V gene TRBV6-5, with D possibly matching TRBD1 (5 bases). CDR1 and CDR2 from the germline V gene are MNHEY and SVGAGI. The V and J ends lost 11 bases and 7 bases respectively, with 14 bases between them. The CDR3 runs 11 residues.

The chain combines TRBV27 with TRBJ2-7; TRBD2 matches 14 bases. Germline-derived CDR1 and CDR2 are MNHEY and SMNVEV (reference sequence). The CDR3 covers 16 residues. V trimming: 5 bases; J trimming: 2 bases; junction bases outside the gene matches: 5. CDR3: CASSPGLAGGAYEQYF. As DNA, the CDR3 is TGTGCCAGCAGTCCCGGACTAGCGGGGGGAGCCTACGAGCAGTACTTC.

This clone was seen a few times. The gene calls are TRBV2 and TRBJ1-2; D is unresolved. The germline CDR1 and CDR2 sequences are SNHLY and FYNNEI. The length of the CDR3 is 12 residues. The V and J ends lost 8 bases and 4 bases respectively, with 11 bases between them. CDR3 in amino acids: CASRLNGYGYTF. CDR3 bases: TGTGCCAGCCGGTTAAATGGCTATGGCTACACCTTC.

The V call is TRBV7-2, the J call TRBJ1-5; D uncertain. CDR1 and CDR2 (germline): SGHTA, FQGNSA. V was trimmed by 3 bases and J by 0 bases, leaving 3 bases between them. The CDR3 covers 13 residues. The CDR3: CASSLDSNQPQHF. The DNA of the CDR3 is TGTGCCAGCAGCTTGGATAGCAATCAGCCCCAGCATTTT. Variable domain in full (rest from reference TRBV7-2 and TRBJ1-5): GAGVSQSPSNKVTEKGKDVELRCDPISGHTALYWYRQSLGQGLEFLIYFQGNSAPDKSGLPSDRFSAERTGGSVSTLTIQRTQQEDSAVYLCASSLDSNQPQHFGDGTRLSIL.

The V gene is TRBV19, the J gene TRBJ1-5; D is possibly TRBD1 (6 bases). The CDR3 runs to 14 residues. V lost 9 bases and J 4 bases, leaving 16 bases between the germline ends. CDR1 LNHDA and CDR2 SQIVND come from the germline V gene (reference sequence). CDR3 protein: CASRRTDENQPQHF. DNA of the CDR3: TGTGCCAGCAGAAGGACAGACGAGAATCAGCCCCAGCATTTT.

The chain has TRBV19 and TRBJ1-1; a weak D match, TRBD1 (5 bases). With 9 bases removed from V and 0 bases from J, the gap between germline ends came to 11 bases. The CDR3 runs 13 residues. From germline, CDR1 is LNHDA and CDR2 SQIVND (reference sequence). In DNA form, the CDR3 reads TGTGCCAGCACCAGGGTCTTGAACACTGAAGCTTTCTTT. It yields the protein CASTRVLNTEAFF.

This clone showed up just a few times. The chain carries TRBV7-2 and TRBJ2-7, with TRBD1 matching 8 bases. The V and J ends lost 3 bases and 8 bases, in that order; junction bases with no gene match: 12. The V gene's germline CDR1 is SGHTA and CDR2 FQGNSA. The CDR3 runs to 15 residues. DNA for the CDR3: TGTGCCAGCAGCTTTCCGGGACAGGAGAGGGACCAGCAGTACTTC. Residues: CASSFPGQERDQQYF. Drawing the rest from reference TRBV7-2 and TRBJ2-7, the complete variable domain is GAGVSQSPSNKVTEKGKDVELRCDPISGHTALYWYRQSLGQGLEFLIYFQGNSAPDKSGLPSDRFSAERTGGSVSTLTIQRTQQEDSAVYLCASSFPGQERDQQYFGPGTRLTVT.

This chain joins TRBV2 and TRBJ2-3; D remains ambiguous. This CDR3 region has 13 residues. V gave up 6 bases and J gave up 5 bases, with 12 bases separating them. Germline loops: CDR1 SNHLY, CDR2 FYNNEI. CDR3 nucleotides: TGTGCCAGCAGCGGACGGAACCTAGATACGCAGTATTTT. Translated, it gives CASSGRNLDTQYF.

J is TRBJ1-5 and V is TRBV6-1, with 7 bases aligning to TRBD1. The ends lost 6 bases at V and 7 bases at J; junction bases unmatched: 12. Germline CDR1 MNHNS, CDR2 SASEGT. This CDR3 has 15 amino acids. The CDR3 region is CASSAPGGGSQPQHF. CDR3 nucleotide sequence: TGTGCCAGCAGCGCCCCGGGAGGGGGCAGCCAGCCCCAGCATTTT.

The chain links TRBV6-4 to TRBJ2-7, with TRBD1 matching over 7 bases. Germline lookup yields CDR1 MRHNA and CDR2 SNTAGT. The CDR3 is 14 residues long. V shed 6 bases and J 6 bases; nucleotides not matched to a gene: 11. The CDR3, as DNA: TGTGCCAGCAGACAGACAGGGATCTTCGGCGAGCAGTACTTC. Its protein product is CASRQTGIFGEQYF.

This chain uses TRBV28 with TRBJ1-5; D is unresolved. CDR1 MDHEN and CDR2 SYDVKM come from the germline V gene. The CDR3 has 17 residues. V lost 2 bases, J lost 3 bases, and 17 bases lay in between. CDR3 in DNA: TGTGCCAGCAGTTTAATAGTTGCAGCTTACTCCAATCAGCCCCAGCATTTT. Its translation is CASSLIVAAYSNQPQHF.

This rearrangement joins TRBV19 to TRBJ1-1; D unclear. The ends were cut back, 1 base at V and 2 bases at J, with 2 bases in the middle. The CDR3 length is 12 residues. Germline loops: CDR1 LNHDA, CDR2 SQIVND (reference sequence). The CDR3 spells CASSIGNTEAFF. In nucleotides, the CDR3 is TGTGCCAGTAGTATAGGTAACACTGAAGCTTTCTTT. Full variable domain (rest looked up from reference TRBV19 and TRBJ1-1): DGGITQSPKYLFRKEGQNVTLSCEQNLNHDAMYWYRQDPGQGLRLIYYSQIVNDFQKGDIAEGYSVSREKKESFPLTVTSAQKNPTAFYLCASSIGNTEAFFGQGTRLTVV.